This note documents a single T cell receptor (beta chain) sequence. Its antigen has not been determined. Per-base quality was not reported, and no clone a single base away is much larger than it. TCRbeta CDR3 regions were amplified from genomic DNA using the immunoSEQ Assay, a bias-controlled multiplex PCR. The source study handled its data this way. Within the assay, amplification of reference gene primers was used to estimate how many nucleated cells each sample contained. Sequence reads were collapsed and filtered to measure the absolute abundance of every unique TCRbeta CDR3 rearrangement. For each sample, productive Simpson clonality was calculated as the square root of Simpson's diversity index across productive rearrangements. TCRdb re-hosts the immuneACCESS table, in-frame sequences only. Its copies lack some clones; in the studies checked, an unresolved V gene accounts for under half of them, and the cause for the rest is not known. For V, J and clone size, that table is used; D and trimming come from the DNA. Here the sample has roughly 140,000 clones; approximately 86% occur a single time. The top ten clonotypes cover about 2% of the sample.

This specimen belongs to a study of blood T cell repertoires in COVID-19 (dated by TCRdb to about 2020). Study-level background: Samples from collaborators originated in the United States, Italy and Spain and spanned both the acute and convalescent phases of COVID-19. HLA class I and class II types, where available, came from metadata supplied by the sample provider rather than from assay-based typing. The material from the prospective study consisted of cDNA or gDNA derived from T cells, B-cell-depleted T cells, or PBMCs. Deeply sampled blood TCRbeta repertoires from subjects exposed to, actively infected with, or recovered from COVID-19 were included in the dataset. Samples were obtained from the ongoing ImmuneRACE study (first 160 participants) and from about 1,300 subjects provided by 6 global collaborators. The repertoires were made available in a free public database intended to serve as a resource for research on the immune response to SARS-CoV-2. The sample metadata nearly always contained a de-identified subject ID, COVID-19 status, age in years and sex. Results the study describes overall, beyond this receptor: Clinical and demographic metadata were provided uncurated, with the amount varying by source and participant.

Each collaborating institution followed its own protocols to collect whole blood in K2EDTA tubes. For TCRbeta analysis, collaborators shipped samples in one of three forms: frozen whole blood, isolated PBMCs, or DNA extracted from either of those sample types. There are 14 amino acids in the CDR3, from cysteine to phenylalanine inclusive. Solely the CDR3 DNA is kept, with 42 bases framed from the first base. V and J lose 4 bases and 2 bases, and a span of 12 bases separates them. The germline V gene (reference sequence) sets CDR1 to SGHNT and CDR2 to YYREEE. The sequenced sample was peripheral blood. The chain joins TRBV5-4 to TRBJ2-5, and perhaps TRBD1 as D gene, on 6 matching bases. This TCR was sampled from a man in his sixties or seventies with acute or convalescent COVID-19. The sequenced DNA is TGTGCCAGCAGCCCAACAGGGCGACAAGAGACCCAGTACTTC. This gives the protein CASSPTGRQETQYF.